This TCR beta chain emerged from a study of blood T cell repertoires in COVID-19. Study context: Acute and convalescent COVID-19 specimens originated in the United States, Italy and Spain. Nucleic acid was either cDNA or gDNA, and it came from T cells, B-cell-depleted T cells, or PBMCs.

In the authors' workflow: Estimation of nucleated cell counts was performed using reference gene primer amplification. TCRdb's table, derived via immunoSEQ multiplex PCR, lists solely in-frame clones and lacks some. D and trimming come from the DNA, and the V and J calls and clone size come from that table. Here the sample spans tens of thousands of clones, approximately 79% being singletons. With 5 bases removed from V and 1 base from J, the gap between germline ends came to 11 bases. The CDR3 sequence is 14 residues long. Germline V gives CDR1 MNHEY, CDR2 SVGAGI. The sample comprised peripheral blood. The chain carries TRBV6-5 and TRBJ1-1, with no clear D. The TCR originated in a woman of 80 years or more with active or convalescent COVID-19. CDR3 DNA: TGTGCCAGCAGTCCTTTAAGGAGGAACACTGAAGCTTTCTTT. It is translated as CASSPLRRNTEAFF.